These T cell receptor beta chains were read from a single sample in a study of neurological immune-mediated disorders. TCRdb reprocessed the 5' RACE reads via MiXCR and lists one record per CDR3 protein. The repertoire consists of about 27,000 distinct CDR3 sequences, with 20% to 25% occurring once and the leading ten covering roughly 17%. Sequencing input: PBMCs. The receptors were sampled from a woman aged 60-75 years in good health. CDR3s include the opening cysteine and the closing phenylalanine or tryptophan. A D gene is named only where the DNA matches it firmly. The size entry is marked missing in some rows and otherwise reads once, few, many or a size class.

j_call: TRBJ1-1; v_call: TRBV6-5; d_call: TRBD1; clone_size: many; cdr3_nt: TGTGCCAGCAGTTCACACCCTAGACAGGGGATGAACACTGAAGCTTTCTTT; cdr3_aa: CASSSHPRQGMNTEAFF
j_call: TRBJ1-1; v_call: TRBV18; d_call: NA; clone_size: NA; cdr3_nt: TGTGCCAGCTCACCAATTCTGCTGAACACTGAAGCTTTCTTT; cdr3_aa: CASSPILLNTEAFF
j_call: TRBJ2-1; v_call: TRBV11-2; d_call: TRBD2; clone_size: many; cdr3_nt: TGTGCCAGCAGCTTAGATGCGCTAGCGGGAAAGTATGAGCAGTTCTTC; cdr3_aa: CASSLDALAGKYEQFF
j_call: TRBJ2-1; v_call: TRBV7-7; d_call: TRBD2; clone_size: few; cdr3_nt: TGTGCTAGCAGCGTAGAACTAGCGGGGGGAGGTAATGAGCAGTTCTTC; cdr3_aa: CASSVELAGGGNEQFF
j_call: TRBJ2-5; v_call: TRBV4-3; d_call: NA; clone_size: NA; cdr3_nt: TGCGCCAGCAGCCAAAGGATCTTCGCGGAGACCCAGTACTTC; cdr3_aa: CASSQRIFAETQYF
j_call: TRBJ2-2; v_call: TRBV25-1; d_call: NA; clone_size: many; cdr3_nt: TGTGCCAGCAGTGTCGCCCGGTCCAACACCGGGGAGCTGTTTTTT; cdr3_aa: CASSVARSNTGELFF
j_call: TRBJ2-3; v_call: TRBV4-1; d_call: TRBD2; clone_size: many; cdr3_nt: TGCGCCAGCAGCCAAGGACTAGCGGGAGTAGGTGATACGCAGTATTTT; cdr3_aa: CASSQGLAGVGDTQYF
j_call: TRBJ1-1; v_call: TRBV5-5; d_call: NA; clone_size: many; cdr3_nt: TGTGCCAGCAGCAGGGGTCCGAACACTGAAGCTTTCTTT; cdr3_aa: CASSRGPNTEAFF
j_call: TRBJ2-4; v_call: TRBV28; d_call: NA; clone_size: NA; cdr3_nt: TGTGCCAGCAGGCTGACGGGGTGGGACGACAAAAACATTCAGTACTTC; cdr3_aa: CASRLTGWDDKNIQYF
j_call: TRBJ2-7; v_call: TRBV2; d_call: NA; clone_size: NA; cdr3_nt: TGTGCCAGCAGCCTGCCGGGACAGGGGAAGACTAGCGGTGAGTACAAGCAGTACTTC; cdr3_aa: CASSLPGQGKTSGEYKQYF